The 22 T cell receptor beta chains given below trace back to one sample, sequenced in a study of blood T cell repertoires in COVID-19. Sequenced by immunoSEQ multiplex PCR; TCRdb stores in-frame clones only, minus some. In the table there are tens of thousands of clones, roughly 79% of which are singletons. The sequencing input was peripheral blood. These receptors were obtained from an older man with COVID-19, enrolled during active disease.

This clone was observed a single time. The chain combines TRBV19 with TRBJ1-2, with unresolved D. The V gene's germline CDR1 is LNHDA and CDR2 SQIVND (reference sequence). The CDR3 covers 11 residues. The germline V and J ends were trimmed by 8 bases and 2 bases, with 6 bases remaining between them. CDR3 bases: TGTGCCAGTGAGGGAAACTATGGCTACACCTTC. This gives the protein CASEGNYGYTF.

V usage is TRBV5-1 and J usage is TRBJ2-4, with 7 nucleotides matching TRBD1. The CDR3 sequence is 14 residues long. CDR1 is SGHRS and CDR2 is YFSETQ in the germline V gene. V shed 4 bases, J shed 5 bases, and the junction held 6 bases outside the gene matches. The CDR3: CASSLRQGQNIQYF. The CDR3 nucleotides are TGCGCCAGCAGCCTAAGACAGGGACAAAACATTCAGTACTTC. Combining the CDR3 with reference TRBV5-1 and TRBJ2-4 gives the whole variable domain KAGVTQTPRYLIKTRGQQVTLSCSPISGHRSVSWYQQTPGQGLQFLFEYFSETQRNKGNFPGRFSGRQFSNSRSEMNVSTLELGDSALYLCASSLRQGQNIQYFGAGTRLSVL.

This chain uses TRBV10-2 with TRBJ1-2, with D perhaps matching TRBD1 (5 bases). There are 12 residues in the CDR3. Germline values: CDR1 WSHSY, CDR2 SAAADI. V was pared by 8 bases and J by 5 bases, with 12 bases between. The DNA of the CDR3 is TGCGCCAGCGGAGAAAGGGGTTATGGCTACACCTTC. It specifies CASGERGYGYTF.

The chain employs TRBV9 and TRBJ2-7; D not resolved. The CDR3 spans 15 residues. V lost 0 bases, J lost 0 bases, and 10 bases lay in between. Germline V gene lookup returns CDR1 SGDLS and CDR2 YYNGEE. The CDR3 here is CASSVDSPGSYEQYF. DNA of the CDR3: TGTGCCAGCAGCGTAGACTCTCCAGGCTCCTACGAGCAGTACTTC.

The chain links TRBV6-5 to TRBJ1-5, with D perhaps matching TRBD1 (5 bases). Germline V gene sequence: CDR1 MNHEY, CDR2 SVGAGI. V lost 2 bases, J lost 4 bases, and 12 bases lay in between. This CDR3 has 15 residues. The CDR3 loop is CASSYRGPGNQPQHF. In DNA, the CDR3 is TGTGCCAGCAGTTACAGGGGCCCGGGTAATCAGCCCCAGCATTTT.

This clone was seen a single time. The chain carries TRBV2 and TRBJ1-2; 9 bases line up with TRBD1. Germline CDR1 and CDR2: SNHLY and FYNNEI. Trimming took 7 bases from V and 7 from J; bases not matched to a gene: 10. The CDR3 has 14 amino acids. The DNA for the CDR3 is TGTGCCAGCAAGCAGGGACAGGGCTCCGCTGGCTACACCTTC. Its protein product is CASKQGQGSAGYTF.

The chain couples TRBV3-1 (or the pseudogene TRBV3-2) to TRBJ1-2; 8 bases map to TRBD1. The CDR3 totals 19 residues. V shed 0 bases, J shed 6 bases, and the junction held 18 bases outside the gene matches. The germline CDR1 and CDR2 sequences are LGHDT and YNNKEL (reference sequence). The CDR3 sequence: CASSQDRLDRVYGWNGYTF. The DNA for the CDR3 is TGTGCCAGCAGCCAAGATCGCCTGGACAGGGTTTATGGTTGGAATGGCTACACCTTC.

The CDR3 sequence is CSVEVTRGQETQYF. The DNA for the CDR3 is TGCAGCGTTGAAGTTACTCGGGGGCAAGAGACCCAGTACTTC. The V and J genes are TRBV29-1 and TRBJ2-5, with D tentatively TRBD2 (6 bases). V was clipped by 1 base and J by 2 bases, with 11 bases between them. The CDR3 runs 14 residues. Germline CDR1 is SQVTM and CDR2 is ANQGSEA.

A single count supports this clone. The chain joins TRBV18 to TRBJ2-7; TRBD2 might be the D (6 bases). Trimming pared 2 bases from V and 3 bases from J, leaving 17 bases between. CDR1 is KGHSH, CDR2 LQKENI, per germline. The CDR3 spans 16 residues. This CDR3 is CASSPKLPGRSYEQYF. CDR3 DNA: TGTGCCAGCTCACCAAAACTCCCAGGGAGGAGCTACGAGCAGTACTTC.

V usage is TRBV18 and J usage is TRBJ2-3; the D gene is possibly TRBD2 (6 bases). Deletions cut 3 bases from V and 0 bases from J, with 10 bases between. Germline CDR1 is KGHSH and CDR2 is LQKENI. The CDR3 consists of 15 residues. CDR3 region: CASSPGLPSTDTQYF. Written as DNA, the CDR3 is TGTGCCAGCTCACCGGGACTCCCGAGCACAGATACGCAGTATTTT.

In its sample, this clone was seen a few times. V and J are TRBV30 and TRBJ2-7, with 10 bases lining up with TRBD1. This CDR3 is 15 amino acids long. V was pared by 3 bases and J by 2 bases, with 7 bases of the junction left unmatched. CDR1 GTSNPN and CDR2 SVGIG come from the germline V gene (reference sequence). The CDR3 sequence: CAWRRWGTGAYEQYF. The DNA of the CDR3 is TGTGCCTGGAGGAGGTGGGGGACAGGGGCCTACGAGCAGTACTTC.

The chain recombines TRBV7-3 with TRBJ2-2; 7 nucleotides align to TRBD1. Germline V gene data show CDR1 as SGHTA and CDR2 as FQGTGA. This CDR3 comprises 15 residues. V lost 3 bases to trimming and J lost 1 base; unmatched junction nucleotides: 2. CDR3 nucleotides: TGTGCCAGCAGCTTGGCAGGGGGGAACACCGGGGAGCTGTTTTTT. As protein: CASSLAGGNTGELFF.

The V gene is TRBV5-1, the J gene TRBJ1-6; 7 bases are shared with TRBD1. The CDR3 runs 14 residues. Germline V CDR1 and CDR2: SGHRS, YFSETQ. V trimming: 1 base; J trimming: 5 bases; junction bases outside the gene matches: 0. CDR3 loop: CASSLTGDNSPLHF. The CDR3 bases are TGCGCCAGCAGCTTGACAGGGGATAATTCACCCCTCCACTTT.

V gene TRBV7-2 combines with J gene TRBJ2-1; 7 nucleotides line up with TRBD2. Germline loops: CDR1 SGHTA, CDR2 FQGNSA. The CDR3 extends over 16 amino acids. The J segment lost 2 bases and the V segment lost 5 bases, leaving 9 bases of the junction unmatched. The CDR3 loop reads CASSPVREKAYNEQFF. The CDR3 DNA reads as TGTGCCAGCAGCCCAGTGCGGGAGAAAGCCTACAATGAGCAGTTCTTC.

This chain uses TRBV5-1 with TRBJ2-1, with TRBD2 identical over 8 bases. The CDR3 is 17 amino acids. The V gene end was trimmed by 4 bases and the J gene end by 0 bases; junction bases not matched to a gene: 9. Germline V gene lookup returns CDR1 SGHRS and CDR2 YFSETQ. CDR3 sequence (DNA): TGCGCCAGCAGCAAGGCGGTAGCGGGAAGCTCCTACAATGAGCAGTTCTTC. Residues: CASSKAVAGSSYNEQFF.

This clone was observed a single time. CDR3 residues: CASSNTGVPNEKLFF. DNA of the CDR3: TGTGCCAGTAGTAACACAGGGGTCCCAAATGAAAAACTGTTTTTT. The V gene is TRBV19, the J gene TRBJ1-4, with TRBD1 matching over 7 bases. The CDR3 length is 15 residues. V lost 4 bases to trimming and J lost 5 bases; unmatched junction nucleotides: 7. Germline-derived CDR1 and CDR2 are LNHDA and SQIVND (reference sequence).

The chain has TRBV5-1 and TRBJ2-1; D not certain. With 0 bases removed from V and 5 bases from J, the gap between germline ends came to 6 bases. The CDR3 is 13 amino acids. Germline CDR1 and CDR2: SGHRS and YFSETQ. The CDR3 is CASSLAPDNEQFF. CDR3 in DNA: TGCGCCAGCAGCTTGGCCCCAGACAATGAGCAGTTCTTC.

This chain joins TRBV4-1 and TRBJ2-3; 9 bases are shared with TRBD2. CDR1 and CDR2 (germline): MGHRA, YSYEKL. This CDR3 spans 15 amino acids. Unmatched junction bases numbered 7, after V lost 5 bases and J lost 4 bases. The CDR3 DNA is TGCGCCAGCAGCTCCTTCGGCGGGGGGGCAGATACGCAGTATTTT. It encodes CASSSFGGGADTQYF.

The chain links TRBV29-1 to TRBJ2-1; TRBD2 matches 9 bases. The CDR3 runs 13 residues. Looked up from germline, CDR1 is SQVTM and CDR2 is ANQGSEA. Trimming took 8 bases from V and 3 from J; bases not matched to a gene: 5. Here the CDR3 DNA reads TGCAGCCTTAGCGGGGGTGTCTACAATGAGCAGTTCTTC. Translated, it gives CSLSGGVYNEQFF.

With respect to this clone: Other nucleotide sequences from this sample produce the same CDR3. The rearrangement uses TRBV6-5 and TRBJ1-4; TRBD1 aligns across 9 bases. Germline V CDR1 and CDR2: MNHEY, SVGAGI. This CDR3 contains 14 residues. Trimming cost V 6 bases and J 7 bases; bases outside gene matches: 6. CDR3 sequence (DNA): TGTGCCAGCAGACCGGGACAGGGTCGTGAAAAACTGTTTTTT. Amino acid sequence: CASRPGQGREKLFF.

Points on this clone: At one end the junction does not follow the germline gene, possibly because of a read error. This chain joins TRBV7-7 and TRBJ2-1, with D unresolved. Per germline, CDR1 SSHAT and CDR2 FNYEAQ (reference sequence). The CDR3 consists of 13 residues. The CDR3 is CASSLDTYNEQFF. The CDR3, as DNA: TGTGCTAGCAGCTTAGACACCTACAATGAGCAGTTCTTC. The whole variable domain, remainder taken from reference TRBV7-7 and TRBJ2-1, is GAGVSQSPRYKVTKRGQDVTLRCDPISSHATLYWYQQALGQGPEFLTYFNYEAQPDKSGLPSDRFSAERPEGSISTLTIQRTEQRDSAMYRCASSLDTYNEQFFGPGTRLTVL.

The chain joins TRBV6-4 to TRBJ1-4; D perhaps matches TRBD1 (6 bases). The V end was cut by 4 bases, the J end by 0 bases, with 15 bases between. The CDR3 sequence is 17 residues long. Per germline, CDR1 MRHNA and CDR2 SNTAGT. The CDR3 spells CASSGQEIPATNEKLFF. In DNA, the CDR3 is TGTGCCAGCAGTGGACAGGAAATACCCGCAACTAATGAAAAACTGTTTTTT.